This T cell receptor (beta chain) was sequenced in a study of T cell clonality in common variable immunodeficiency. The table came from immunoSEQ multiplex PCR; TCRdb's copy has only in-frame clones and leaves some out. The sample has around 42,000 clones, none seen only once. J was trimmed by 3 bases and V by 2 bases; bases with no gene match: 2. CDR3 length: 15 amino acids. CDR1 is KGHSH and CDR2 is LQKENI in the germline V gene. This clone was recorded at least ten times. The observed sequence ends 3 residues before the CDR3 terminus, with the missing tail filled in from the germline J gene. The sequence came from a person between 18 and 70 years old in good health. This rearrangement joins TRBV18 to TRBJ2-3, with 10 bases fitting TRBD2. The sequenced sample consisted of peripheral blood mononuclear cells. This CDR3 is CASSPTLAGTDTQYF. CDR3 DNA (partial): TGTGCCAGCTCACCAACACTAGCGGGGACAGATACG.